This TCR beta chain was sequenced in a study of blood T cell repertoires in COVID-19 (dated by TCRdb to the early 2020s). Notes on the research overall: Samples from collaborators originated in the United States, Italy and Spain and spanned both the acute and convalescent phases of COVID-19. The material from the prospective study consisted of cDNA or gDNA derived from T cells, B-cell-depleted T cells, or PBMCs. Deeply sampled blood TCRbeta repertoires from subjects exposed to, actively infected with, or recovered from COVID-19 were included in the dataset. A freely available public database, intended as a resource for researchers studying the immune response to SARS-CoV-2, is where the repertoires were released. The samples were drawn from two sources: the first 160 participants of the ongoing ImmuneRACE study, and 950 to 1,500 subjects contributed by 6 global collaborators. Nearly every sample came with metadata listing a de-identified subject ID, COVID-19 status, age in years and sex. HLA class I and class II types, where available, came from metadata supplied by the sample provider rather than from assay-based typing. What the research found in general, with its limitations: Clinical and demographic metadata were provided uncurated, with the amount varying by source and participant.

TCRbeta CDR3 regions were amplified from genomic DNA using the immunoSEQ Assay, a bias-controlled multiplex PCR. The authors' analysis ran thus. The number of nucleated cells in each sample was estimated by amplification of reference gene primers within the assay. Sequence reads were collapsed and filtered to measure the absolute abundance of every unique TCRbeta CDR3 rearrangement. For each sample, productive Simpson clonality was calculated as the square root of Simpson's diversity index over productive rearrangements. TCRdb obtained this table from immuneACCESS and retained in-frame rearrangements with V and J assigned. These tables miss some clones; where compared with another copy, unresolved V genes account for less than half of the shortfall, and the remainder is unexplained. V and J calls and clone size are given by that table; D and trimming were obtained from the DNA. The sample contains around 150,000 clones, roughly four fifths of them found a single time. More than 3.5% of the sample is held by the ten biggest clonotypes.

In regard to this clone: Its antigen remains undetermined. Base qualities were left out, and no much larger clone turns up one base away.

The germline V end is reduced by 6 bases and the J end by 4 bases; junction bases left unmatched: 1. CDR3 length: 13 amino acids, cysteine to phenylalanine. Kept here is only the CDR3 DNA, which spans 39 bases and is read in frame from base 1. The germline V gene sets CDR1 to MNHEY and CDR2 to SVGAGI. Collaborating institutions collected whole blood in K2EDTA tubes following their own protocols. For TCRbeta analysis, collaborators shipped samples in one of three forms: frozen whole blood, isolated PBMCs, or DNA extracted from either of those sample types. The clonotype was recovered from a woman aged 80 or older with active or convalescent COVID-19. The sequencing input was peripheral blood. The rearranged chain carries TRBV6-5 and TRBJ2-2; TRBD1 aligns with 8 central bases. The sequenced DNA is TGTGCCAGCAGCAGGGGGCGCACCGGGGAGCTGTTTTTT. The resulting protein is CASSRGRTGELFF.